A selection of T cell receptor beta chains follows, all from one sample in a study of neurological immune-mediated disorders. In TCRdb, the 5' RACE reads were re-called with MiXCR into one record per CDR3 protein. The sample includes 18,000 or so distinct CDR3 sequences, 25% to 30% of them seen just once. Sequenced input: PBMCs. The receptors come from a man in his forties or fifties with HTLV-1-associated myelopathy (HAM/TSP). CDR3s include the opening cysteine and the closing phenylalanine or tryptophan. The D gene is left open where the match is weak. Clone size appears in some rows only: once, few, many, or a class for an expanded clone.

CDR3nt: TGCGCCAGCAGTGAGTCTCCCGGACAGGAGTACACAGATACGCAGTATTTT; CDR3aa: CASSESPGQEYTDTQYF; abundance: .; j_gene: TRBJ2-3; d_gene: TRBD1; v_gene: TRBV10-1
CDR3nt: TGTGCCAGCAGCCCGCTCAGGCCAGGGAACTATGGCTACACCTTC; CDR3aa: CASSPLRPGNYGYTF; abundance: few; j_gene: TRBJ1-2; d_gene: .; v_gene: TRBV5-6
CDR3nt: TGCGCCAGCAGCCCCCGGACTAGCGGGGGGGTCTTCCCTGAGCAGTTCTTC; CDR3aa: CASSPRTSGGVFPEQFF; abundance: .; j_gene: TRBJ2-1; d_gene: TRBD2; v_gene: TRBV4-3
CDR3nt: TGCAGTGCTAGGGATAGACAAGAGACCCAGTACTTC; CDR3aa: CSARDRQETQYF; abundance: many; j_gene: TRBJ2-5; d_gene: .; v_gene: TRBV20-1
CDR3nt: TGCGCCAGCAGCTTGGGCCAGGGTGAGACCCAGTACTTC; CDR3aa: CASSLGQGETQYF; abundance: .; j_gene: TRBJ2-5; d_gene: .; v_gene: TRBV5-1
CDR3nt: TGTGCCAGCAAAAAGGGCACAGATATGCAGTATTTT; CDR3aa: CASKKGTDMQYF; abundance: .; j_gene: TRBJ2-3; d_gene: .; v_gene: TRBV12-3/TRBV12-4
CDR3nt: .; CDR3aa: CASSFYICSAIGSNQPQHF; abundance: .; j_gene: TRBJ1-5; d_gene: .; v_gene: TRBV7-9
CDR3nt: TGTGCCAGCAATGCGGGACTAGCGGGAACTCAAGAGACCCAGTACTTC; CDR3aa: CASNAGLAGTQETQYF; abundance: many; j_gene: TRBJ2-5; d_gene: TRBD2; v_gene: TRBV6-2/TRBV6-3
CDR3nt: TGCAGTGCTAGGAAGGCCCCAGATACGCAGTATTTT; CDR3aa: CSARKAPDTQYF; abundance: few; j_gene: TRBJ2-3; d_gene: .; v_gene: TRBV20-1
CDR3nt: TGTGCCAGCAGACAGGGTGGGGGCACAGATACGCAGTATTTT; CDR3aa: CASRQGGGTDTQYF; abundance: .; j_gene: TRBJ2-3; d_gene: .; v_gene: TRBV12-3/TRBV12-4
CDR3nt: TGTGCCAGTAGGCGGACAGGGGGCTCGGGAGAGCAGTACTTC; CDR3aa: CASRRTGGSGEQYF; abundance: many; j_gene: TRBJ2-7; d_gene: TRBD1; v_gene: TRBV19
CDR3nt: TGTGCCAGCAGTTTTTCGACAGGAAGAGATCAGCCCCAGCATTTT; CDR3aa: CASSFSTGRDQPQHF; abundance: .; j_gene: TRBJ1-5; d_gene: .; v_gene: TRBV12-3/TRBV12-4
CDR3nt: TGTGCCAGCTCAGGAGGCACAGATACGCAGTATTTT; CDR3aa: CASSGGTDTQYF; abundance: once; j_gene: TRBJ2-3; d_gene: .; v_gene: TRBV18
CDR3nt: TGCAGTGCTGGAAAGGGGGCGGAGGGGGACAATGAGCAGTTCTTC; CDR3aa: CSAGKGAEGDNEQFF; abundance: .; j_gene: TRBJ2-1; d_gene: .; v_gene: TRBV20-1
CDR3nt: TGTGCCAGCAGCTTAGCGCAGGGGAGTCCCTACGAGCAGTACTTC; CDR3aa: CASSLAQGSPYEQYF; abundance: few; j_gene: TRBJ2-7; d_gene: .; v_gene: TRBV7-6
CDR3nt: TGTGCCAGCTCACCAATGGGGACTATTACTATTCAGCCCCAGCATTTT; CDR3aa: CASSPMGTITIQPQHF; abundance: few; j_gene: TRBJ1-5; d_gene: .; v_gene: TRBV18
CDR3nt: TGTGCCAGCAGTTTCTCAGGGGCCAACGTCCTGACTTTC; CDR3aa: CASSFSGANVLTF; abundance: .; j_gene: TRBJ2-6; d_gene: .; v_gene: TRBV12-3/TRBV12-4
CDR3nt: TGTGCCAGCAGTTACTCCCCTCGGGACAGAAGACTACAAGAGACCCAGTACTTC; CDR3aa: CASSYSPRDRRLQETQYF; abundance: .; j_gene: TRBJ2-5; d_gene: TRBD1; v_gene: TRBV28
CDR3nt: TGTGCCAGCAGCTGGAACACCGGGGAGCTGTTTTTT; CDR3aa: CASSWNTGELFF; abundance: once; j_gene: TRBJ2-2; d_gene: .; v_gene: TRBV5-6
CDR3nt: TGTGCTAGTGGTAAGAATGAGGGACTGTCAAACAATGAGCAGTTCTTC; CDR3aa: CASGKNEGLSNNEQFF; abundance: many; j_gene: TRBJ2-1; d_gene: .; v_gene: TRBV12-5
CDR3nt: TGTGCCAGCAGCCAAGATACAATTGGGGAAAGGAACTACTATGGCTACACCTTC; CDR3aa: CASSQDTIGERNYYGYTF; abundance: many; j_gene: TRBJ1-2; d_gene: .; v_gene: TRBV4-2
CDR3nt: TGTGCCAGCAGCTTCCGAGAGGGAGAGACCCAGTACTTC; CDR3aa: CASSFREGETQYF; abundance: few; j_gene: TRBJ2-5; d_gene: .; v_gene: TRBV7-2
CDR3nt: TGTGCCAGCAGCTTATTGGGCACTGAAGCTTTCTTT; CDR3aa: CASSLLGTEAFF; abundance: medium-sized; j_gene: TRBJ1-1; d_gene: .; v_gene: TRBV7-2
CDR3nt: TGTGCCAGCAGTTTAAAGGTCTCCGCAAACAGTGAACTGTTTTTT; CDR3aa: CASSLKVSANSELFF; abundance: few; j_gene: TRBJ1-4; d_gene: .; v_gene: TRBV27
CDR3nt: TGTGCCAGCAGCTTAACAGGAGGGGCCCCCTACAATGAGCAGTTCTTC; CDR3aa: CASSLTGGAPYNEQFF; abundance: .; j_gene: TRBJ2-1; d_gene: .; v_gene: TRBV7-3
CDR3nt: TGCGCCAGCAGGCTACAACAGATTGCCTACGAGCAGTACTTC; CDR3aa: CASRLQQIAYEQYF; abundance: once; j_gene: TRBJ2-7; d_gene: .; v_gene: TRBV5-1
CDR3nt: TGTGCCAGTAGTTTCGGACAGGGGACCTACAATGAGCAGTTCTTC; CDR3aa: CASSFGQGTYNEQFF; abundance: few; j_gene: TRBJ2-1; d_gene: TRBD1; v_gene: TRBV19
CDR3nt: TGTGCCAGCAGCACCGGGACAGGGATAGGCAATGAGCAGTTCTTC; CDR3aa: CASSTGTGIGNEQFF; abundance: .; j_gene: TRBJ2-1; d_gene: TRBD1; v_gene: TRBV7-6
CDR3nt: TGCGCCAGCAGCCAAGAGTCGGGGGGGCCCTACAATGAGCAGTTCTTC; CDR3aa: CASSQESGGPYNEQFF; abundance: .; j_gene: TRBJ2-1; d_gene: TRBD2; v_gene: TRBV4-3
CDR3nt: TGCAGTGCTAGACCCTCTGGAAACACCATATATTTT; CDR3aa: CSARPSGNTIYF; abundance: few; j_gene: TRBJ1-3; d_gene: .; v_gene: TRBV20-1
CDR3nt: TGTGCCAGCAGTCCGGGACCGCCTGGCGAGCAGTACTTC; CDR3aa: CASSPGPPGEQYF; abundance: .; j_gene: TRBJ2-7; d_gene: .; v_gene: TRBV12-3/TRBV12-4
CDR3nt: TGCAGTGCTAGAGATACCGAACAGGGCTCTGGCTACACCTTC; CDR3aa: CSARDTEQGSGYTF; abundance: .; j_gene: TRBJ1-2; d_gene: .; v_gene: TRBV20-1
CDR3nt: TGTGCCAGCAGCTACGGACTAGCGGGGGGCGGGGTTGCTGCAGATACGCAGTATTTT; CDR3aa: CASSYGLAGGGVAADTQYF; abundance: .; j_gene: TRBJ2-3; d_gene: TRBD2; v_gene: TRBV7-2
CDR3nt: TGCGCCAGCAGCATTCAGGGGAACACTGAAGCTTTCTTT; CDR3aa: CASSIQGNTEAFF; abundance: few; j_gene: TRBJ1-1; d_gene: .; v_gene: TRBV5-1
CDR3nt: TGCAGCGGAAGTTCCGGTCTGAGCTCCTACAATGAGCAGTTCTTC; CDR3aa: CSGSSGLSSYNEQFF; abundance: .; j_gene: TRBJ2-1; d_gene: .; v_gene: TRBV29-1
CDR3nt: TGTGCCAGCAGTTCGCCTGCCGATCCTTCCTACAATGAGCAGTTCTTC; CDR3aa: CASSSPADPSYNEQFF; abundance: .; j_gene: TRBJ2-1; d_gene: .; v_gene: TRBV6-5
CDR3nt: TGTGCCAGCAGTCAAACGGGACTCCAGCGGACCCAGTACTTC; CDR3aa: CASSQTGLQRTQYF; abundance: .; j_gene: TRBJ2-5; d_gene: .; v_gene: TRBV7-9
CDR3nt: TGTGCCAGCACTCCGGACAGGAGATCAGCCTACGAGCAGTACTTC; CDR3aa: CASTPDRRSAYEQYF; abundance: .; j_gene: TRBJ2-7; d_gene: TRBD1; v_gene: TRBV7-9
CDR3nt: TGTGCCAGCAGCTTGGGGGGGACAGTGAGCTCCTACGAGCAGTACTTC; CDR3aa: CASSLGGTVSSYEQYF; abundance: .; j_gene: TRBJ2-7; d_gene: TRBD1; v_gene: TRBV5-4
CDR3nt: TGTGCCTGGAGTGTAAAGGGGACTTTTGAGCAGTTCTTC; CDR3aa: CAWSVKGTFEQFF; abundance: few; j_gene: TRBJ2-1; d_gene: .; v_gene: TRBV30
CDR3nt: TGCGCCAGCAGCTTGGTAGGGCCCTCTGGGGCCAACGTCCTGACTTTC; CDR3aa: CASSLVGPSGANVLTF; abundance: many; j_gene: TRBJ2-6; d_gene: .; v_gene: TRBV5-1
CDR3nt: TGCAGTGCTAGTTCGACTAGCGACGACGAGCAGTACTTC; CDR3aa: CSASSTSDDEQYF; abundance: few; j_gene: TRBJ2-7; d_gene: TRBD2; v_gene: TRBV20-1
CDR3nt: TGCGCCAGCAGCGAGGGACAGATCGGGGGCTACACCTTC; CDR3aa: CASSEGQIGGYTF; abundance: once; j_gene: TRBJ1-2; d_gene: TRBD1; v_gene: TRBV5-1
CDR3nt: TGTGCCAGCAGAACTAGGGTGGGAGACTATGGCTACACCTTC; CDR3aa: CASRTRVGDYGYTF; abundance: .; j_gene: TRBJ1-2; d_gene: .; v_gene: TRBV12-3/TRBV12-4
CDR3nt: TGTGCCAGCAGGGGGTTACAAGGACTAGCGGGGGGGAAAGACACAGATACGCAGTATTTT; CDR3aa: CASRGLQGLAGGKDTDTQYF; abundance: .; j_gene: TRBJ2-3; d_gene: TRBD2; v_gene: TRBV2
CDR3nt: TGCAGTGCTAGTTCTGTAGCGGGGGGCTCGAATACGCAGTATTTT; CDR3aa: CSASSVAGGSNTQYF; abundance: few; j_gene: TRBJ2-3; d_gene: TRBD2; v_gene: TRBV20-1
CDR3nt: TGTGCCAGCAGCCCGGGCAGGGGCGACACCGGGGAGCTGTTTTTT; CDR3aa: CASSPGRGDTGELFF; abundance: .; j_gene: TRBJ2-2; d_gene: .; v_gene: TRBV5-4
CDR3nt: TGTGCCTGGAGTTCCCCGGGAGGGACAGATACGCAGTATTTT; CDR3aa: CAWSSPGGTDTQYF; abundance: many; j_gene: TRBJ2-3; d_gene: TRBD2; v_gene: TRBV30
CDR3nt: TGCAGTGCTAGCCAGGGGAGGGAGCAGTTCTTC; CDR3aa: CSASQGREQFF; abundance: .; j_gene: TRBJ2-1; d_gene: .; v_gene: TRBV20-1
CDR3nt: TGTGCCAGCAGCCAGGGACAGGGGGTAGATACGCAGTATTTT; CDR3aa: CASSQGQGVDTQYF; abundance: .; j_gene: TRBJ2-3; d_gene: TRBD1; v_gene: TRBV4-2
CDR3nt: TGTGCCAGCAGCCAAGACTTACTAGCGGGCCCTCAAGAGACCCAGTACTTC; CDR3aa: CASSQDLLAGPQETQYF; abundance: once; j_gene: TRBJ2-5; d_gene: TRBD2; v_gene: TRBV14